This T cell receptor beta chain derives from a study of lymphopenia after photon versus proton radiotherapy. Overall study results and limits: After the lymphocyte nadir, photon-treated repertoires showed oligoclonal expansion, especially of CD8+ Temra cells.

Germline V gives CDR1 SGHTA, CDR2 FQGNSA. This CDR3 contains 15 residues. J lost 4 bases, V lost 5 bases, and 7 bases had no gene match. In regard to this clone: Its antigen is currently unknown.

Sequenced by immunoSEQ multiplex PCR; TCRdb stores in-frame clones only, minus some. This table has approximately 160,000 clones, roughly nine tenths appearing once. This specimen was peripheral blood, taken from a patient treated with photon-based radiotherapy. The TCR sequence derives from a middle-aged man with gastric cancer. The chain couples TRBV7-2 to TRBJ2-7, with 11 bases lining up with TRBD2. The CDR3 DNA reads TGTGCCAGCAGCACCCCGGGACTAGCGGTATACGAGCAGTACTTC. Translating gives CASSTPGLAVYEQYF.